These T cell receptor beta chains were read from a single sample in a study of shared clonotypes between healthy human individuals. Libraries were prepared by immunoSEQ multiplex PCR; TCRdb keeps only in-frame clonotypes and omits some of them. Here the sample spans roughly 500,000 clones, 96% being singletons. The sequenced sample was naive CD4+ T cells sorted from blood. Every receptor here comes from a woman in her thirties in good health. Both conserved end residues are trimmed from each CDR3. Fields, in order: V gene, J gene, CDR3 protein.

V: TRBV19; J: TRBJ2-5; CDR3: ASSGGQLFVETQY
V: TRBV10-3; J: TRBJ2-5; CDR3: AAGDQTGVLQETQY
V: TRBV25-1; J: TRBJ2-5; CDR3: ATSPWTGTGYVGETQY
V: TRBV5-1; J: TRBJ2-3; CDR3: ASSLEADTQY
V: TRBV5-1; J: TRBJ2-5; CDR3: ASTVSGQPQETQY
V: TRBV27; J: TRBJ1-5; CDR3: ASSFGIGDQPQH
V: TRBV11-3; J: TRBJ2-6; CDR3: ASTLQGQGTIGANVLT
V: TRBV19; J: TRBJ1-4; CDR3: ASSVRDRPVATNEKLF
V: TRBV5-4; J: TRBJ2-5; CDR3: ASRLGQGTETQY
V: TRBV18; J: TRBJ2-5; CDR3: ASSIEQGAVPQY